The next 3 T cell receptor beta chains were all read from a single sample in a study of PD-1 blockade in classical Hodgkin lymphoma (TCRdb year 2020). Preparation of the library involved the immunoSEQ multiplex PCR assay. TCRdb holds this immuneACCESS table with in-frame rearrangements only. Some clones are missing; in checked studies, unresolved V genes explain under half, and the rest has no known cause. This sample is represented by several thousand clones; roughly four fifths of them were singletons. The ten top clones hold about 12% of the sample. Explained via the paper, the time point label denotes: cycle 1 day 1 (C1D1), immediately before nivolumab initiation. Every trial patient had relapsed following autologous stem cell transplantation, and prior brentuximab vedotin exposure was what differed among cohorts A, B and C. Using a Miltenyi CD4+ T cell isolation kit, CD4+ T cells were purified from thawed PBMCs through magnetic negative selection.

Sequenced here: CD4+ T cells from blood, sampled at baseline. Source of these receptors: a human donor with classical Hodgkin lymphoma.

The chain couples TRBV29-1 to TRBJ2-3; D is possibly TRBD1 or TRBD2 (5 bases each). V was clipped by 7 bases and J by 6 bases, with 11 bases between them. The CDR3 has 11 residues. Germline values: CDR1 SQVTM, CDR2 ANQGSEA. The DNA for the CDR3 is TGCAGCGCCGGGGCCGGGGATACGCAGTATTTT. Encoded protein: CSAGAGDTQYF.

The chain employs TRBV5-4 and TRBJ2-7; 7 bases fit TRBD2. This CDR3 is built from 12 residues. Germline V CDR1 and CDR2: SGHNT, YYREEE (reference sequence). V was pared by 2 bases and J by 7 bases, with 3 bases of the junction left unmatched. CDR3 nucleotide sequence: TGTGCCAGCAGCTTTGTGGGGGGGGAGCAGTACTTC. This translates into CASSFVGGEQYF. The full variable domain, in which reference TRBV5-4 and TRBJ2-7 provide the parts outside the CDR3, is ETGVTQSPTHLIKTRGQQVTLRCSSQSGHNTVSWYQQALGQGPQFIFQYYREEENGRGNFPPRFSGLQFPNYSSELNVNALELDDSALYLCASSFVGGEQYFGPGTRLTVT.

V and J are TRBV30 and TRBJ2-1; 10 bases align to TRBD2. The junction had 8 bases not matched to a gene; V was cut back by 5 bases and J by 4 bases. The CDR3 covers 15 residues. Germline CDR1 is GTSNPN and CDR2 is SVGIG (reference sequence). Here the CDR3 DNA reads TGTGCCTGGGGTAGGACTAGCGGAAGTTACAATGAGCAGTTCTTC. Its protein product is CAWGRTSGSYNEQFF.